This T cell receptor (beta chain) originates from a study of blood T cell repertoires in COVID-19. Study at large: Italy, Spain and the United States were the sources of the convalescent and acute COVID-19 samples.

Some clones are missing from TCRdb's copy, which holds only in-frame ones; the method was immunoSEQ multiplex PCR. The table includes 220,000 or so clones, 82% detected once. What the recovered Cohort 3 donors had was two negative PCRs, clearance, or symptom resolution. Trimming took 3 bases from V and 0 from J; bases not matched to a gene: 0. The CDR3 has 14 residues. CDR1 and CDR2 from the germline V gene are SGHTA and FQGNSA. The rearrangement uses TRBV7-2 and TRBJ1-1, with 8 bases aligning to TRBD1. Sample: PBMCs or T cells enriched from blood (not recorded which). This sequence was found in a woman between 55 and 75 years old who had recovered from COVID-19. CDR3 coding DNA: TGTGCCAGCAGCTTGACAGGGGTGAACACTGAAGCTTTCTTT. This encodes CASSLTGVNTEAFF. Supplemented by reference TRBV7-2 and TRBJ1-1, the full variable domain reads GAGVSQSPSNKVTEKGKDVELRCDPISGHTALYWYRQSLGQGLEFLIYFQGNSAPDKSGLPSDRFSAERTGGSVSTLTIQRTQQEDSAVYLCASSLTGVNTEAFFGQGTRLTVV.